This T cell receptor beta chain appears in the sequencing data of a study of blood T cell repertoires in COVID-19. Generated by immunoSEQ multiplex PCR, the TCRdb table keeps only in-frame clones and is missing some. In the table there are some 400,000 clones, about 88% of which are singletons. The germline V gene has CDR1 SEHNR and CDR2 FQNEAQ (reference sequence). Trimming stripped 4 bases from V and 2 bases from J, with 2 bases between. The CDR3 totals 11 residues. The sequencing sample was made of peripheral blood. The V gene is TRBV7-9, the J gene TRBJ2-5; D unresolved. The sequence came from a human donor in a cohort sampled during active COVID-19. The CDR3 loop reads CASSSQETQYF. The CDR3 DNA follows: TGTGCCAGCAGCTCACAAGAGACCCAGTACTTC.